A selection of T cell receptor beta chains follows, all from one sample in a study of T cell repertoires in cytomegalovirus infection. TCRdb reprocessed the reads via MiXCR and lists one record per CDR3 protein. The repertoire includes 150,000 to 190,000 distinct CDR3 sequences, about 25% of them detected once, and roughly 11% sits in the top ten. Material: PBMCs. These receptor sequences come from a human donor in good health (CMV status not recorded). Some clones in this sample may be carry-over from other donors' samples. Each CDR3 is given without its conserved first and last residue. D genes are given only for firm matches.

CDR3: ASREGTSGAGGQY; J: TRBJ2-7; D: TRBD2; V: TRBV27
CDR3: ASSQSSGSGINQPQH; J: TRBJ1-5; D: NA; V: TRBV3-1
CDR3: ASSPGVRRGDTGELF; J: TRBJ2-2; D: NA; V: TRBV7-2
CDR3: ANSFPRGSSTDTQY; J: TRBJ2-3; D: TRBD1; V: TRBV28
CDR3: ASSLRGSEQETQY; J: TRBJ2-5; D: NA; V: TRBV7-9
CDR3: ASSPTGDSNQPQH; J: TRBJ1-5; D: TRBD1; V: TRBV7-6
CDR3: ASSYSRGATYEQY; J: TRBJ2-7; D: NA; V: TRBV6-2/TRBV6-3
CDR3: ASSRAGAYYNEQF; J: TRBJ2-1; D: NA; V: TRBV12-3/TRBV12-4
CDR3: SATVDSNSNQPQH; J: TRBJ1-5; D: NA; V: TRBV20-1
CDR3: ASSLSTGYTEAF; J: TRBJ1-1; D: NA; V: TRBV12-3/TRBV12-4